These T cell receptor beta chains were read from a single sample in a study of Ad26.COV2.S vaccination and SARS-CoV-2 variants. Measured with immunoSEQ multiplex PCR; TCRdb has only the in-frame clones, and not every one. This sample yields hundreds of thousands of clones, of which 90% are seen a single time; more than 10% belongs to the top ten. Sequenced here: peripheral blood, sampled in a trial of Ad26.COV2.S vaccine versus placebo. Every receptor here comes from a person aged 18-65 years who received the Ad26.COV2.S COVID-19 vaccine or a placebo. Each CDR3 is given with its conserved first and last residue. D genes are given only for firm matches. Some rows have no size entry. The others give once, few or many, or a class for an expanded clone.

V	J	D	size	DNA	CDR3
TRBV2	TRBJ2-7	TRBD1	.	TGTGCCAGCAGTACAGACAGGGCCTACGAGCAGTACTTC	CASSTDRAYEQYF
TRBV30	TRBJ2-7	TRBD1	.	TGTGCCTGGAGTGTACAACAGGGGGCCAACCCCTACGAGCAGTACTTC	CAWSVQQGANPYEQYF
TRBV5-1	TRBJ2-3	.	.	TGCGCCAGCAGCTTGATAGGGGTTGGAATGGATACGCAGTATTTT	CASSLIGVGMDTQYF
TRBV4-1	TRBJ2-1	.	.	TGCGCCAGCAGCCAAGTAACGGACATACAGTTCTTC	CASSQVTDIQFF
TRBV27	TRBJ1-6	.	.	TGTGCCAGCAGTTTATTGTTTAATTCACCCCTCCACTTT	CASSLLFNSPLHF
TRBV18	TRBJ2-7	TRBD2	once	TGTGCCAGCTCACCGGGACTAGCGGGGACCTACGAGCAGTACTTC	CASSPGLAGTYEQYF
TRBV3-1/TRBV3-2	TRBJ2-7	.	.	TGTGCCAGCAGCCGAACCCAGGGGTACGAGCAGTACTTC	CASSRTQGYEQYF
TRBV18	TRBJ2-2	TRBD2	.	TGTGCCAGCTCACCCAAACTAGCGGATCGTAGTGACGGGGAGCTGTTTTTT	CASSPKLADRSDGELFF
TRBV2	TRBJ1-5	.	.	TGTGCCAGCAGTGGTGACAGGATCGTCAATCAGCCCCAGCATTTT	CASSGDRIVNQPQHF
TRBV11-1	TRBJ1-1	.	once	TGTGCCAGCAGTTCACGGACTGAAGCTTTCTTT	CASSSRTEAFF
TRBV6-5	TRBJ2-7	TRBD1	.	TGTGCCAGCAGTATACGGACAGGGGGACCCTACGAGCAGTACTTC	CASSIRTGGPYEQYF
TRBV18	TRBJ1-5	TRBD1	once	TGTGCCAGCTCACCAGGGACAGGGACATATCAGCCCCAGCATTTT	CASSPGTGTYQPQHF
TRBV15	TRBJ2-7	.	.	TGTGCCACCAGCAGAGGTTCCTACCGAGGAGCTTCCGAGCAGTACTTC	CATSRGSYRGASEQYF
TRBV18	TRBJ1-2	.	.	TGTGCCAGCTCACCACCGGGAGGGCAAAACTATGGCTACACCTTC	CASSPPGGQNYGYTF
TRBV30	TRBJ1-4	.	.	TGTGCCTGGAGTACGGGGGAAAAACTGTTTTTT	CAWSTGEKLFF
TRBV28	TRBJ2-7	TRBD1	.	TGTGCCAGCAGCTTAGATACAGGGGTCTACGAGCAGTACTTC	CASSLDTGVYEQYF
TRBV4-2	TRBJ2-4	.	.	TGTGCCAGCAGCCCACCCCGGACCCCCGGGAACATTCAGTACTTC	CASSPPRTPGNIQYF
TRBV6-5	TRBJ2-7	TRBD2	few	TGTGCCACCTCTCAACTAGCGGGAAACGAGCAGTACTTC	CATSQLAGNEQYF
TRBV18	TRBJ1-6	.	few	TGTGCCAGCTCACCTTCCGGGACATCAAGCTCCTATAATTCACCCCTCCACTTT	CASSPSGTSSSYNSPLHF
TRBV7-3	TRBJ2-3	TRBD2	.	TGTGCCAGCAGCTTGGGTAGCGGGAGGGCCGACACAGATACGCAGTATTTT	CASSLGSGRADTDTQYF